The 9 T cell receptor beta chains listed next were all sequenced from one sample in a study of cytomegalovirus exposure and HLA in healthy donors. The primer mix had 60 Vbeta and 13 Jbeta primers. Repertoires were generated with immunoSEQ multiplex PCR, while TCRdb's copy carries only in-frame clones and drops some. The data hold 150,000 to 200,000 clones, with under 85% observed a single time. Source material: PBMCs. These TCRs come from a female donor in good health and CMV-seronegative.

The chain recombines TRBV10-1 with TRBJ2-7; 8 bases match TRBD1. Trimming removed 3 bases from V and 6 bases from J; junction bases left unmatched: 7. The CDR3 covers 14 residues. In germline, CDR1 is WNHNN, CDR2 SYGVQD (reference sequence). CDR3 protein: CASSDSDRAREQYF. DNA of the CDR3: TGCGCCAGCAGTGACTCGGACAGGGCTCGCGAGCAGTACTTC.

The chain employs TRBV14 and TRBJ2-5; the D gene is possibly TRBD1 (6 bases). This CDR3 has 15 amino acids. Looked up from germline, CDR1 is SGHDN and CDR2 is FVKESK. Trimming stripped 1 base from V and 5 bases from J, with 14 bases between. In DNA, the CDR3 is TGTGCCAGCAGCCAAGTTGCAGGGGCGAGGGAGACCCAGTACTTC. Translated, it gives CASSQVAGARETQYF.

This clone was found a few times. The chain combines TRBV4-3 with TRBJ2-1; TRBD1 agrees at 9 bases. V shed 1 base and J 14 bases; nucleotides not matched to a gene: 6. The CDR3 is 13 residues long. Looked up from germline, CDR1 is LGHNA and CDR2 is YSLEER. CDR3 DNA: TGCGCCAGCAGCCAAGCTCCCGGGACAGGGAAGTTCTTC. This translates into CASSQAPGTGKFF.

The chain has TRBV6-5 and TRBJ1-5; maybe TRBD1 (6 bases). The CDR3 runs to 14 residues. V was shortened by 2 bases and J by 5 bases, with 10 bases between the two germline ends. Germline CDR1 reads MNHEY; CDR2 reads SVGAGI. CDR3 sequence reads: CASSYLQGDQPQHF. Here the CDR3 DNA reads TGTGCCAGCAGTTACCTACAGGGAGATCAGCCCCAGCATTTT.

The gene calls are TRBV4-1 and TRBJ2-7; unclear D gene. Per the germline V gene, CDR1 is MGHRA and CDR2 is YSYEKL. The CDR3 is 16 residues long. The V end lost 0 bases, the J end lost 2 bases, and 14 bases lay between the germline ends. Written as DNA, the CDR3 is TGCGCCAGCAGCCAAGAATCGACCAGGCCAACCTACGAGCAGTACTTC. It codes for CASSQESTRPTYEQYF.

V gene TRBV30 combines with J gene TRBJ1-5; D might be TRBD1 (5 bases). CDR1 is GTSNPN, CDR2 SVGIG, per germline (reference sequence). V was cut by 1 base and J by 5 bases, with 9 bases left in between. The CDR3 contains 13 residues. The CDR3 nucleotides read TGTGCCTGGAGTGGGGGAGGGGATCAGCCCCAGCATTTT. This codes for CAWSGGGDQPQHF.

J is TRBJ1-6 and V is TRBV6-5; tentative D call: TRBD1 (5 bases). The germline V gene encodes CDR1 MNHEY and CDR2 SVGAGI. The V end lost 0 bases, the J end lost 7 bases, and 13 bases lay between the germline ends. The CDR3 consists of 16 residues. The CDR3 nucleotides read TGTGCCAGCAGTTACTCGTCCAGGGTGCGGAATTCACCCCTCCACTTT. Amino acid sequence: CASSYSSRVRNSPLHF.

The chain carries TRBV9 and TRBJ2-3; weak D call: TRBD2 (5 bases). Germline-derived CDR1 and CDR2 are SGDLS and YYNGEE. The V gene lost 4 bases and the J gene lost 6 bases, with 21 bases spanning the gap. The CDR3 runs to 16 residues. In nucleotides, the CDR3 is TGTGCCAGCAGCCCCAGCGGCGGCGGCGGACCTGATACGCAGTATTTT. It codes for CASSPSGGGGPDTQYF. The full variable domain, in which reference TRBV9 and TRBJ2-3 provide the parts outside the CDR3, is DSGVTQTPKHLITATGQRVTLRCSPRSGDLSVYWYQQSLDQGLQFLIQYYNGEERAKGNILERFSAQQFPDLHSELNLSSLELGDSALYFCASSPSGGGGPDTQYFGPGTRLTVL.

V and J are TRBV6-5 and TRBJ1-5, with D perhaps TRBD1 (6 bases). Looked up from germline, CDR1 is MNHEY and CDR2 is SVGAGI. The CDR3 covers 11 residues. Between the trimmed V and J ends, which lost 8 bases and 11 bases, there was a span of 13 bases. CDR3 loop: CASFSGGAQHF. The CDR3 DNA follows: TGTGCCAGCTTTTCGGGGGGCGCCCAGCATTTT.